These T cell receptor beta chains were read from a single sample in a study of read filtering for tumor transcriptome and immune sequencing. Each CDR3 protein is one row after TCRdb ran MiXCR on the reads. The table shows about 39,000 distinct CDR3 sequences, with roughly an eighth occurring only once. Sequences were obtained from a population of CD138-negative cells sorted from bone marrow. These receptors originate from a donor older than 35 with multiple myeloma. The CDR3 runs from the conserved cysteine through the conserved F or W. Fields, in order: clone size, J gene, D gene, V gene, CDR3 DNA, CDR3 protein. D genes are given only for firm matches. Clone size, where shown, is once, few, many, or a class for clones that have expanded.

>many|TRBJ2-7|NA|TRBV29-1
TGCAGCGTTGTGCTACGAGGGTTCTACGAGCAGTACTTC
CSVVLRGFYEQYF
>many|TRBJ2-7|NA|TRBV5-1
TGTGCCAGCAGCTTGGGGCAGGCGGAAACCTACGAGCAGTACTTC
CASSLGQAETYEQYF
>many|TRBJ2-7|NA|TRBV20-1
TGCAGTGCTAGAGCCCCGGGGAGCTCCTACGAGCAGTACTTC
CSARAPGSSYEQYF
>many|TRBJ2-1|NA|TRBV10-3
TGTGCCATCAGTAAAGACTCATCCGACAATGAGCAGTTCTTC
CAISKDSSDNEQFF
>many|TRBJ2-6|NA|TRBV7-9
TGTGCCAGCAGCTTATTAGAGTGGTATCACTCTGGGGCCAACGTCCTGACTTTC
CASSLLEWYHSGANVLTF
>many|TRBJ1-2|NA|TRBV7-9
TGTGCCAGCAGCAATGGGGAGAGGCCTAACTATGGCTACACCTTC
CASSNGERPNYGYTF
>many|TRBJ2-1|NA|TRBV20-1
TGCAGTGCTAAACAGGGAAAGGGGGCCTACAATGAGCAGTTCTTC
CSAKQGKGAYNEQFF
>many|TRBJ2-3|TRBD2|TRBV19
TGTGCCAGTAGTATATCGGGACTAGCGGGAGGTACTAGCACAGATACGCAGTATTTT
CASSISGLAGGTSTDTQYF
>many|TRBJ1-1|TRBD1|TRBV3-1
TGTGCCAGCAGCCCATCCGGGACAGGGGGCACTGAAGCTTTCTTT
CASSPSGTGGTEAFF
>many|TRBJ2-3|TRBD2|TRBV4-1
TGCGCCAGCAGCCAAGGGCCGGGACTAGCGGACAACACAGATACGCAGTATTTT
CASSQGPGLADNTDTQYF
>NA|TRBJ2-5|NA|TRBV5-1
TGCGCCAGCAGCTTGGAACTGCGGGAGACCCAGTACTTC
CASSLELRETQYF
>many|TRBJ2-2|NA|TRBV11-2
TGTGCCAGCAGCTCTGAGGGACCTACCGGGGAGCTGTTTTTT
CASSSEGPTGELFF
>few|TRBJ2-2|NA|TRBV20-1
TGCAGTGCTAGAGAGCCAGGGCGGGGCGGGGAGCTGTTTTTT
CSAREPGRGGELFF
>many|TRBJ1-2|NA|TRBV30
TGTGCCTGGAGTGGGTCACGCGGCTACACCTTC
CAWSGSRGYTF
>many|TRBJ1-1|TRBD1|TRBV12-3/TRBV12-4
TGTGCCAGCAGTTTATGGGACAGGGGTACTGAAGCTTTCTTT
CASSLWDRGTEAFF
>few|TRBJ1-3|TRBD1|TRBV4-1
TGCGCCAGCAGCGGCCAGGGACAGCTCTCTGGAAACACCATATATTTT
CASSGQGQLSGNTIYF
>NA|TRBJ1-2|NA|TRBV5-6
TGTGCCAGCAGCCCCGTTCGTGGACAGTTTTCAGGCTATGGCTACACCTTC
CASSPVRGQFSGYGYTF
>many|TRBJ2-7|NA|TRBV4-2
TGTGCCAGCAGCCCCTCCCTCTCCTACGAGCAGTACTTC
CASSPSLSYEQYF
>many|TRBJ1-1|NA|TRBV20-1
TGCAGTGCTAGACGGGTGGGCAGTAAGAGCACTGAAGCTTTCTTT
CSARRVGSKSTEAFF
>many|TRBJ2-3|NA|TRBV5-4
TGTGCCAGCAGCTTAGGCGTTACCACCACAGATACGCAGTATTTT
CASSLGVTTTDTQYF
>many|TRBJ2-2|NA|TRBV19
TGTGCCAGTAGTATTCGAGCGGCAAACACCGGGGAGCTGTTTTTT
CASSIRAANTGELFF
>NA|TRBJ2-7|NA|TRBV11-3
TGTGCCAGCAGCCCGTGGACGGGCTCCTACGAGCAGTACTTC
CASSPWTGSYEQYF
>many|TRBJ1-1|NA|TRBV12-3/TRBV12-4
TGTGCCAGCGCGGCTGGATTGGGAGTAATGAACACTGAAGCTTTCTTT
CASAAGLGVMNTEAFF
>many|TRBJ1-1|NA|TRBV20-1
TGCAGTGCTAGCGACGGGAGAAGGGGTGACACTGAAGCTTTCTTT
CSASDGRRGDTEAFF
>many|TRBJ2-1|TRBD2|TRBV7-3
TGTGCCAGCAGCTCAGGGACTAGTCGTAATGAGCAGTTCTTC
CASSSGTSRNEQFF
>many|TRBJ2-3|TRBD2|TRBV5-1
TGCGCCAGCAGTTCTAGCGGGAGGAGCGAAGATACGCAGTATTTT
CASSSSGRSEDTQYF
>many|TRBJ1-1|NA|TRBV12-3/TRBV12-4
TGTGCCAGCAGTTTTGTGGGGGGGAACACTGAAGCTTTCTTT
CASSFVGGNTEAFF
>few|TRBJ1-3|NA|TRBV18
TGTGCCAGCTCACCAGAACACACCATATATTTT
CASSPEHTIYF
>many|TRBJ2-7|TRBD2|TRBV6-1
TGTGCCAGCAGACCCCCTAGCGGGGGCTACGAGCAGTACTTC
CASRPPSGGYEQYF
>medium-sized|TRBJ2-3|TRBD1|TRBV29-1
TGCAGCGTTCCCACAGGGGGCGCAGATACGCAGTATTTT
CSVPTGGADTQYF
>many|TRBJ2-7|NA|TRBV30
TGTGCCTGGGGGACCGGACCTGGGGGATACGAGCAGTACTTC
CAWGTGPGGYEQYF
>many|TRBJ1-1|NA|TRBV5-1
TGCGCCAGCAGCTTGGAACAGGGTTTGGCTGAAGCTTTCTTT
CASSLEQGLAEAFF
>NA|TRBJ2-5|TRBD2|TRBV9
TGTGCCAGCAGCGGACTAGCGGGGGGCGGATGGGAGACCCAGTACTTC
CASSGLAGGGWETQYF
>many|TRBJ2-1|NA|TRBV5-1
TGCGCCAGCAGCTTGGAGGCAGGGGCAGGGAATGAGCAGTTCTTC
CASSLEAGAGNEQFF
>many|TRBJ2-1|TRBD2|TRBV6-6
TGTGCCAGCAGTGGCGCTAGCGGGAAGGGATCCTACAATGAGCAGTTCTTC
CASSGASGKGSYNEQFF
>many|TRBJ1-2|NA|TRBV5-1
TGCGCCAGCAGCTTGGGAGAAGGTGGCTACACCTTC
CASSLGEGGYTF
>many|TRBJ2-1|NA|TRBV7-2
TGTGCCAGCAGCTTAGAAGACAGTCTGGGGCAGTTCTTC
CASSLEDSLGQFF
>many|TRBJ1-6|NA|TRBV12-3/TRBV12-4
TGTGCCAGCACCCTACAGGTGAGGGGGTCCTCACCCCTCCACTTT
CASTLQVRGSSPLHF
>many|TRBJ2-7|NA|TRBV5-1
TGCGCCAGCAGTCTTGACCAACAGGGATACTACGAGCAGTACTTC
CASSLDQQGYYEQYF
>many|TRBJ2-3|NA|TRBV3-1
TGTGCCAGCAGTTCGACCGGCGTGGCAGATACGCAGTATTTT
CASSSTGVADTQYF
>many|TRBJ2-5|NA|TRBV27
TGTGCCAGCCTAGCAGGGTCAGGGACCCAGTACTTC
CASLAGSGTQYF
>many|TRBJ2-7|TRBD1|TRBV7-9
TGTGCCAGCAGCCTAGGACAGGGGGTGACCTACGAGCAGTACTTC
CASSLGQGVTYEQYF
>many|TRBJ2-2|NA|TRBV6-5
TGTGCCAGCAGGGGGAGAGGGGGAGACACCGGGGAGCTGTTTTTT
CASRGRGGDTGELFF
>many|TRBJ1-4|NA|TRBV6-1
TGTGCCAGCACCGTGGGGAGTGTCAGTGAAAAACTGTTTTTT
CASTVGSVSEKLFF
>many|TRBJ2-3|TRBD2|TRBV11-3
TGTGCCAGCAGCCACGGACTAGCGGGAGGAACAGATACGCAGTATTTT
CASSHGLAGGTDTQYF
>many|TRBJ2-3|NA|TRBV18
TGTGCCAGCTCACGAGCGGTTTCTACAGATACGCAGTATTTT
CASSRAVSTDTQYF
>many|TRBJ2-3|TRBD1|TRBV5-1
TGCGCCAGCAGCTTCGCCCTTGACAGGGCCACAGATACGCAGTATTTT
CASSFALDRATDTQYF
>many|TRBJ1-5|NA|TRBV7-2
TGTGCCAGCAGCTTAATAAGAAATCAGCCCCAGCATTTT
CASSLIRNQPQHF
>many|TRBJ2-2|NA|TRBV20-1
TGCAGTGCTAGGCGTAACACCGGGGAGCTGTTTTTT
CSARRNTGELFF
>NA|TRBJ2-2|TRBD1|TRBV11-3
TGTGCCACTCACAGGGGCCGTCCCGGGGAGCTGTTTTTT
CATHRGRPGELFF
>few|TRBJ2-1|TRBD1|TRBV5-1
TGCGCCAGCAGCCCAACCGGGACAGGGTTCAGTGGGCAGTTCTTC
CASSPTGTGFSGQFF
>NA|TRBJ2-2|TRBD2|TRBV29-1
TGCAGCGGATATGTAACTAGCGGGACCACCGGGGAGCTGTCTTTT
CSGYVTSGTTGELSF
>many|TRBJ2-7|TRBD2|TRBV5-1
TGCGCCAGCAGCTTTGGCGGGAGCTACGAGCAGTACTTC
CASSFGGSYEQYF